What follows describes a single TCR beta chain. Its antigen is undetermined. The data stem from a study of blood T cells in healthy people across ages. Study-level findings and limits: Fewer expanded clones and more diversity marked long-lived versus aged donors. Donor CMV status was unknown, possibly confounding expanded clonotype changes. Estimated diversity across one million T cells was deemed an underestimate.

The V end lost 0 bases, the J end lost 1 base, and 8 bases lay between the germline ends. CDR1 and CDR2 from the germline V gene are LNHNV and YYDKDF (reference sequence). The CDR3 has 15 amino acids. The use of a sample-barcoded 5' primer and a J-beta primer mix characterized a second PCR of about 6 to 11 cycles. CDR3-containing paired-end reads numbering at least 2.5 million came from each sample. TCRdb itself ran the 5' RACE reads through MiXCR, one entry per CDR3 protein. The sample yields roughly 860,000 distinct CDR3 sequences, approximately 67% seen once. The receptor's source is a young man in good health. The source material was blood. V gene TRBV15 combines with J gene TRBJ2-3; TRBD1 might be the D (5 bases). This chain's CDR3 is CATSRDQGGTDTQYF. The CDR3 bases are TGTGCCACCAGCAGAGATCAGGGTGGCACAGATACGCAGTATTTT.